This TCR beta chain was recovered during a study of blood T cell repertoires in COVID-19. Produced via immunoSEQ multiplex PCR; TCRdb's table is partial and in-frame only. Of approximately 46,000 clones in the sample, roughly nine tenths were seen once. CDR3 length: 16 residues. The ends lost 4 bases at V and 0 bases at J; junction bases unmatched: 3. Germline assignment: CDR1 SGHVS and CDR2 FQNEAQ. This chain uses TRBV7-8 with TRBJ1-5; 10 positions match TRBD1. The receptor was isolated from a man in his 60s with active or convalescent COVID-19. The sequencing input was peripheral blood. CDR3 nucleotide sequence: TGTGCCAGCAGCTCCGGGACAGGGGATAGCAATCAGCCCCAGCATTTT. This codes for CASSSGTGDSNQPQHF.